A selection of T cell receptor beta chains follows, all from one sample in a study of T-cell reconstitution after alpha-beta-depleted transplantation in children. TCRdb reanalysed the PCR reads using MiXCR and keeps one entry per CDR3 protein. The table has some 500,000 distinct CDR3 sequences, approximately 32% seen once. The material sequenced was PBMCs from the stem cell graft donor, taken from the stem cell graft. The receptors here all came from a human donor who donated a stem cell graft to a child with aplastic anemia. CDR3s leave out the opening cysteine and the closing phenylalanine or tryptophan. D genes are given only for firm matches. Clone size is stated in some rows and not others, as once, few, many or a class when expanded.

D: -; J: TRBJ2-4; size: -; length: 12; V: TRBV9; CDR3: ASSVTGIGDIQY
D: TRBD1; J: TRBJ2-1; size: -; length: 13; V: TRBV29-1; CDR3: SAGTGTGGGSVQF
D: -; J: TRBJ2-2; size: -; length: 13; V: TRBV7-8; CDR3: ASSPRDTYTGELF
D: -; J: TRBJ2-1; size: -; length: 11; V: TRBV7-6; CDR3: ASSRGHLNEQF
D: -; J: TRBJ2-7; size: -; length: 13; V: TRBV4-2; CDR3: ASSQGGGASYEQY
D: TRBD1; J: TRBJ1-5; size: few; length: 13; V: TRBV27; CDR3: ASSPDRDRNQPQH
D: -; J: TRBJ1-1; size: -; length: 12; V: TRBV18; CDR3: ASSLIQENTEAF
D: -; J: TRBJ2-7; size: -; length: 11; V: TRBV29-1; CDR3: SVVPRDSYEQY
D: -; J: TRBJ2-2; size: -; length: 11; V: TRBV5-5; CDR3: ASYRGGTGELF
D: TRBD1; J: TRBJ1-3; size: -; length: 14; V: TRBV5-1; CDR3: ASSERQGASGNTIY
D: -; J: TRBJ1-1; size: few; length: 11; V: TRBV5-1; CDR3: ASKPGPDTEAF
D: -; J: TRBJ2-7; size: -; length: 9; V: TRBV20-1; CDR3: SARAREEQY
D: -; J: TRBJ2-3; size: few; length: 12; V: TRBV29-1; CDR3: SNRRATSTDTQY
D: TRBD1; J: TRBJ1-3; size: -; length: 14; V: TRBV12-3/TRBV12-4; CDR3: ASRPTGTGDGNTIY
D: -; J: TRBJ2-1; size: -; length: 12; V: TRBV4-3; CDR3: ASSQDHTGNEQF
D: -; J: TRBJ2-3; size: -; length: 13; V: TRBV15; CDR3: ATSRDWGSADTQY
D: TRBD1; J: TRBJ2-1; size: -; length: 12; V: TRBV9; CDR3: ASSATGGFNEQF
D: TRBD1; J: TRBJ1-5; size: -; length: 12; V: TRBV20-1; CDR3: SARETGVGQPQH
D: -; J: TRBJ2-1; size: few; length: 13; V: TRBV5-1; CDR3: ASSTGTDSYNEQF
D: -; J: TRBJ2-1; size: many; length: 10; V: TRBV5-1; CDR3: ASSLDGNEQF
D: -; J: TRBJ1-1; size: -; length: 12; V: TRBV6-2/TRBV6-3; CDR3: ASRDGRKNTEAF
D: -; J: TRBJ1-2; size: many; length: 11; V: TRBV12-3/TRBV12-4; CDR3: ASSEGRPNGYT
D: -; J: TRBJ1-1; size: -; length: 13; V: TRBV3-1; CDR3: ASSGTRRLNTEAF
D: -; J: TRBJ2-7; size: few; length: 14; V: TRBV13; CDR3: ASSPPQGPSTYEQY
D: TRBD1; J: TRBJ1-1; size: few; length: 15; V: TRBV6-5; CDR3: ASSYSGGTGWVTEAF
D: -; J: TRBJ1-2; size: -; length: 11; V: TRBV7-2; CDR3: ASSLAAGSGYT
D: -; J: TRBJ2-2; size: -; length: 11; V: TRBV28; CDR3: ASSLGAGGELF
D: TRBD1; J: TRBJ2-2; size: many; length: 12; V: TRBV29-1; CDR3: SGRGQGDTGELF
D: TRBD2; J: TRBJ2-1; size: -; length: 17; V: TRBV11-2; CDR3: ANSSGLAGSRSSYNEQF
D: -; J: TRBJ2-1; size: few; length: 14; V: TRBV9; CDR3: ASSPGGGTSYNEQF
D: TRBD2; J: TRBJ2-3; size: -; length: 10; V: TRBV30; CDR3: AWRASGDTQY
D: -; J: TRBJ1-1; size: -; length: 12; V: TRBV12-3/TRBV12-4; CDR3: ASSSLAGQIEAF
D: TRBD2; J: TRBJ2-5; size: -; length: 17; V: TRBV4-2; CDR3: ASSPGLAGGPQKWETQY
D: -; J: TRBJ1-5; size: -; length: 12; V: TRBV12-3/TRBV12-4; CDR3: ASSTGTLVQPQH